Following are 31 T cell receptor beta chains from one sample sequenced in a study of a mutant IDH1 vaccine in newly diagnosed glioma. Noted time point: baseline, week 1 (first vaccination visit). Treatment reported: pre-vaccination baseline after standard-of-care therapy. Profiled with immunoSEQ multiplex PCR; TCRdb holds only in-frame clones, not every one. The sample holds tens of thousands of clones, just over 85% seen once. The sample consisted of PBMCs, taken from a glioma patient treated with radiotherapy, temozolomide or both. These receptors all come from a man aged 25-45 years with glioma.

CDR3 coding DNA: TGTGCCAGTAGAGGGCGGCCCCAGGAGTGGGAGACCCAGTACTTC. Its translation is CASRGRPQEWETQYF. This chain links TRBV19 with TRBJ2-5; D ambiguous. CDR1 and CDR2 (germline): LNHDA, SQIVND (reference sequence). Between the trimmed V and J ends, which lost 6 bases and 5 bases, there was a span of 19 bases. This CDR3 region has 15 residues.

The CDR3 sequence: CASSLTGTRDTEAFF. The CDR3 DNA is TGTGCCAGCTCACTAACCGGGACAAGGGACACTGAAGCTTTCTTT. V usage is TRBV18 and J usage is TRBJ1-1; a weak D match, TRBD1 (6 bases). Germline-derived CDR1 and CDR2 are KGHSH and LQKENI. The ends were cut back, 4 bases at V and 3 bases at J, with 15 bases in the middle. The CDR3 runs 15 residues.

V is TRBV6-5 and J is TRBJ1-6; TRBD1 matches 9 bases. The germline V gene encodes CDR1 MNHEY and CDR2 SVGAGI. The CDR3 spans 15 residues. The V segment lost 5 bases and the J segment 7 bases; nucleotides outside the gene matches: 6. The CDR3 spells CASSTTGGANSPLHF. For the CDR3, the DNA is TGTGCCAGCAGTACTACAGGGGGCGCGAATTCACCCCTCCACTTT.

The chain carries TRBV6-5 and TRBJ2-3; D not resolved. Germline lookup yields CDR1 MNHEY and CDR2 SVGAGI. With 4 bases removed from V and 4 bases from J, the gap between germline ends came to 6 bases. There are 12 residues in the CDR3. In DNA, the CDR3 is TGTGCCAGCAGTTCCCCTCCAGATACGCAGTATTTT. Protein product: CASSSPPDTQYF.

J is TRBJ1-2 and V is TRBV18; TRBD1 is a possible D gene (5 bases). Germline V gives CDR1 KGHSH, CDR2 LQKENI. Trimming cost V 2 bases and J 2 bases, with 9 bases left between them. The CDR3 is 14 amino acids. CDR3 in DNA: TGTGCCAGCTCACCATCACAGGCAAACTATGGCTACACCTTC. The encoded protein is CASSPSQANYGYTF. Full variable domain (rest looked up from reference TRBV18 and TRBJ1-2): NAGVMQNPRHLVRRRGQEARLRCSPMKGHSHVYWYRQLPEEGLKFMVYLQKENIIDESGMPKERFSAEFPKEGPSILRIQQVVRGDSAAYFCASSPSQANYGYTFGSGTRLTVV.

This chain joins TRBV7-9 and TRBJ1-5, with a possible D match to TRBD1 (6 bases). The CDR3 spans 16 residues. Looked up from germline, CDR1 is SEHNR and CDR2 is FQNEAQ (reference sequence). V lost 5 bases, J lost 7 bases, and 21 bases lay in between. Written as DNA, the CDR3 is TGTGCCAGCAGCCCAGACAGCGGGGGCGTAGGGCAGCCCCAGCATTTT. This encodes CASSPDSGGVGQPQHF. Full variable domain (rest looked up from reference TRBV7-9 and TRBJ1-5): DTGVSQNPRHKITKRGQNVTFRCDPISEHNRLYWYRQTLGQGPEFLTYFQNEAQLEKSRLLSDRFSAERPKGSFSTLEIQRTEQGDSAMYLCASSPDSGGVGQPQHFGDGTRLSIL.

This rearrangement joins TRBV7-9 to TRBJ2-7, with 7 positions matching TRBD1. CDR3 size: 15 residues. Germline V gene lookup returns CDR1 SEHNR and CDR2 FQNEAQ (reference sequence). V dropped 1 base and J dropped 5; count of bases not matched to a gene: 8. The CDR3 region has the DNA TGTGCCAGCAGCTTAGGGGCAGGGGGTTTGAACGAGCAGTACTTC. The encoded protein is CASSLGAGGLNEQYF. The entire variable domain, with the rest obtained from reference TRBV7-9 and TRBJ2-7, is as follows: DTGVSQNPRHKITKRGQNVTFRCDPISEHNRLYWYRQTLGQGPEFLTYFQNEAQLEKSRLLSDRFSAERPKGSFSTLEIQRTEQGDSAMYLCASSLGAGGLNEQYFGPGTRLTVT.

This clone was seen more than once but under ten times. The gene calls are TRBV15 and TRBJ1-5; the match to TRBD1 covers 10 bases. J was trimmed by 0 bases and V by 3 bases; bases with no gene match: 2. Germline values: CDR1 LNHNV, CDR2 YYDKDF (reference sequence). The CDR3 length is 16 residues. CDR3 in DNA: TGTGCCACCAGCAGGGGACAGGGGTATAGCAATCAGCCCCAGCATTTT. Its protein is CATSRGQGYSNQPQHF.

The chain recombines TRBV5-4 with TRBJ1-4; 9 bases map to TRBD1. The CDR3 runs to 15 residues. Looked up from germline, CDR1 is SGHNT and CDR2 is YYREEE (reference sequence). The trim removed 4 bases at V and 8 bases at J, leaving 9 bases unmatched. CDR3 protein: CASSPRTGAWEKLFF. CDR3 nucleotide sequence: TGTGCCAGCAGCCCAAGGACAGGGGCATGGGAAAAACTGTTTTTT. Drawing the rest from reference TRBV5-4 and TRBJ1-4, the complete variable domain is ETGVTQSPTHLIKTRGQQVTLRCSSQSGHNTVSWYQQALGQGPQFIFQYYREEENGRGNFPPRFSGLQFPNYSSELNVNALELDDSALYLCASSPRTGAWEKLFFGSGTQLSVL.

This clone was seen a few times. The genes are TRBV28 and TRBJ1-1; tentatively, D is TRBD1 (5 bases). Trimming took 7 bases from V and 8 from J, leaving 14 bases between them. This CDR3 is built from 12 residues. Germline V lookup: CDR1 MDHEN, CDR2 SYDVKM. CDR3 sequence reads: CASKPLGQEAFF. CDR3 nucleotides: TGTGCCAGCAAACCGTTAGGACAAGAAGCTTTCTTT.

This clone has just a few counts. This chain uses TRBV11-2 with TRBJ1-4; D remains unclear. The CDR3 spans 14 residues. The V end was cut by 3 bases, the J end by 12 bases, with 17 bases between. Looked up from germline, CDR1 is SGHAT and CDR2 is FQNNGV. Written as DNA, the CDR3 is TGTGCCAGCAGCTTCCTCAACGGGCAGAGGGAACTGTTTTTT. This encodes CASSFLNGQRELFF.

This clone occurred a few times. The rearrangement joins TRBV6-1 to TRBJ1-5; D unclear. The CDR3 is made up of 15 amino acids. With 0 bases removed from V and 6 bases from J, the gap between germline ends came to 12 bases. Germline V lookup: CDR1 MNHNS, CDR2 SASEGT. The CDR3 is CASSEAGGPFQPQHF. The DNA for the CDR3 is TGTGCCAGCAGTGAAGCGGGCGGCCCTTTTCAGCCCCAGCATTTT.

The chain combines TRBV6-1 with TRBJ2-7; TRBD1 aligns across 10 bases. Germline CDR1 and CDR2: MNHNS and SASEGT. The CDR3 sequence is 14 residues long. With 6 bases clipped from V and 4 bases from J, the junction kept 6 bases outside the gene matches. CDR3 sequence reads: CASRNPGQGYEQYF. The CDR3 region has the DNA TGTGCCAGCAGAAACCCGGGACAGGGGTACGAGCAGTACTTC.

CDR3 in DNA: TGTGCCAGCACCGCCACCATGACCTACGAGCAGTACTTC. It codes for CASTATMTYEQYF. The chain links TRBV6-5 to TRBJ2-7; D call uncertain. V was cut by 7 bases and J by 2 bases, with 12 bases left in between. This CDR3 contains 13 residues. Germline V gene sequence: CDR1 MNHEY, CDR2 SVGAGI.

The chain is built from TRBV11-2 and TRBJ2-7, with 7 positions matching TRBD1. CDR1 and CDR2 from the germline V gene are SGHAT and FQNNGV. Trimming cost V 1 base and J 4 bases; bases outside gene matches: 4. The CDR3 length is 14 residues. The CDR3, as DNA: TGTGCCAGCAGCTTAGTCGGACAGGATTACGAGCAGTACTTC. Protein product: CASSLVGQDYEQYF.

The genes are TRBV28 and TRBJ2-5, with D perhaps TRBD2 (6 bases). This CDR3 comprises 15 residues. The V and J ends lost 6 bases and 0 bases respectively, with 14 bases between them. Germline lookup yields CDR1 MDHEN and CDR2 SYDVKM. The CDR3 DNA reads TGTGCCAGCAGGCCCATGGGACTTTACCAAGAGACCCAGTACTTC. The encoded protein is CASRPMGLYQETQYF.

The genes are TRBV7-2 and TRBJ1-6; TRBD1 is a possible D gene (6 bases). V lost 5 bases to trimming and J lost 5 bases, with 16 bases between them. The CDR3 spans 16 residues. In germline, CDR1 is SGHTA, CDR2 FQGNSA. The CDR3 DNA reads TGTGCCAGCAGCCACCAGGGGCAGGGTCATAATTCACCCCTCCACTTT. This gives the protein CASSHQGQGHNSPLHF. The full variable domain, in which reference TRBV7-2 and TRBJ1-6 provide the parts outside the CDR3, is GAGVSQSPSNKVTEKGKDVELRCDPISGHTALYWYRQSLGQGLEFLIYFQGNSAPDKSGLPSDRFSAERTGGSVSTLTIQRTQQEDSAVYLCASSHQGQGHNSPLHFGNGTRLTVT.

This clone was recorded once. CDR3 nucleotide sequence: TGTGCCAGCTCACCGGGACAGGGAGTCTATAGCAATCAGCCCCAGCATTTT. This gives the protein CASSPGQGVYSNQPQHF. This chain joins TRBV18 and TRBJ1-5; 9 bases agree with TRBD1. The CDR3 sequence is 17 residues long. Germline V gene lookup returns CDR1 KGHSH and CDR2 LQKENI. The trim removed 3 bases at V and 0 bases at J, leaving 6 bases unmatched.

This clone was picked up one time. The chain joins TRBV5-5 to TRBJ2-1; 10 nucleotides align to TRBD1. V lost 4 bases and J lost 8; bases outside the gene matches: 12. The length of the CDR3 is 16 residues. Germline V gene sequence: CDR1 SGHKS, CDR2 YYEKEE (reference sequence). CDR3 region: CASSHQPGQGLYEQFF. The CDR3 DNA sequence: TGTGCCAGCAGCCATCAGCCGGGACAGGGGCTGTATGAGCAGTTCTTC.

The chain is built from TRBV5-1 and TRBJ1-1, with D uncertain. V was cut by 2 bases and J by 3 bases, with 14 bases left in between. Germline V gives CDR1 SGHRS, CDR2 YFSETQ. The CDR3 sequence is 15 residues long. The chain's CDR3 is CASSLFSGSHTEAFF. For the CDR3, the DNA is TGCGCCAGCAGCTTATTTTCGGGGTCGCACACTGAAGCTTTCTTT.

The genes are TRBV16 and TRBJ1-3; no definite D call. Germline assignment: CDR1 KGHSY and CDR2 FQNENV. The V end lost 2 bases, the J end lost 4 bases, and 18 bases lay between the germline ends. This CDR3 is built from 17 residues. This CDR3 is CASSQTPEDLRGNTIYF. The CDR3 nucleotides are TGTGCCAGCAGCCAAACGCCCGAGGATCTAAGGGGAAACACCATATATTTT.

The chain has TRBV5-1 and TRBJ2-1, with 8 bases fitting TRBD2. CDR3 size: 14 residues. The ends lost 4 bases at V and 5 bases at J; junction bases unmatched: 5. CDR1 and CDR2 (germline): SGHRS, YFSETQ. In DNA, the CDR3 is TGCGCCAGCAGCGTCGGACTAGCCAACAATGAGCAGTTCTTC. Encoded protein: CASSVGLANNEQFF.

About this clone itself: The junction and the germline gene differ at one end; a read error may be behind it. The rearrangement uses TRBV2 and TRBJ1-5; 11 bases line up with TRBD1. Looked up from germline, CDR1 is SNHLY and CDR2 is FYNNEI. The CDR3 has 17 amino acids. CDR3 sequence reads: CASRTTGDRGTNQPRHF. The CDR3 DNA reads TGTGCCAGCAGAACAACCGGGGACAGGGGGACTAATCAGCCCCGGCATTTT.

This chain joins TRBV2 and TRBJ1-6; TRBD1 aligns across 8 bases. Germline V gives CDR1 SNHLY, CDR2 FYNNEI. The CDR3 is 14 residues long. Trimming cost V 7 bases and J 9 bases; bases outside gene matches: 8. CDR3 sequence reads: CASKGGTGLSPLHF. CDR3 sequence (DNA): TGTGCCAGCAAAGGAGGGACAGGCCTTTCACCCCTCCACTTT. Using reference TRBV2 and TRBJ1-6 for the parts outside the CDR3, the full variable domain is EPEVTQTPSHQVTQMGQEVILRCVPISNHLYFYWYRQILGQKVEFLVSFYNNEISEKSEIFDDQFSVERPDGSNFTLKIRSTKLEDSAMYFCASKGGTGLSPLHFGNGTRLTVT.

The rearrangement uses TRBV6-5 and TRBJ1-5; D is ambiguous. Trimming left V 6 bases short and J 2 bases short, with 8 bases between. Germline values: CDR1 MNHEY, CDR2 SVGAGI. The CDR3 sequence is 13 residues long. In DNA, the CDR3 is TGTGCCAGCAGGGGTAGGGGCAATCAGCCCCAGCATTTT. Amino acids: CASRGRGNQPQHF.

The V gene is TRBV14, the J gene TRBJ2-1; D is possibly TRBD2 (5 bases). CDR1 and CDR2 (germline): SGHDN, FVKESK. Trimming removed 2 bases at V and 4 bases at J, with 15 bases between. The CDR3 runs 16 residues. As DNA, the CDR3 is TGTGCCAGCAGCCAATTTTTAGGACTTCAGTACAATGAGCAGTTCTTC. Translation gives CASSQFLGLQYNEQFF.

This chain joins TRBV11-3 and TRBJ2-7, with TRBD1 matching 9 bases. CDR3 length equals 15 residues. The germline CDR1 and CDR2 sequences are SGHNT and YENEEA. Trimming took 1 base from V and 3 from J; bases not matched to a gene: 4. The CDR3 DNA is TGTGCCAGCAGCTTAGGAGGGACAGGGAGCTACGAGCAGTACTTC. Its protein product is CASSLGGTGSYEQYF.

The chain employs TRBV12-5 and TRBJ2-2, with 8 bases identical to TRBD1. This CDR3 contains 15 residues. V gave up 5 bases and J gave up 6 bases; unmatched junction bases: 8. Germline assignment: CDR1 LGHNT and CDR2 FRNRAP. In nucleotides, the CDR3 is TGTGCTAGTGGTCAAGGACAGGGAGGTTCCGGGGAGCTGTTTTTT. As protein: CASGQGQGGSGELFF. The whole variable domain, filled in from reference TRBV12-5 and TRBJ2-2, reads DARVTQTPRHKVTEMGQEVTMRCQPILGHNTVFWYRQTMMQGLELLAYFRNRAPLDDSGMPKDRFSAEMPDATLATLKIQPSEPRDSAVYFCASGQGQGGSGELFFGEGSRLTVL.

This rearrangement joins TRBV18 to TRBJ2-3; possible D gene TRBD2, 5 bases. Trimming took 11 bases from V and 2 from J, leaving 14 bases between them. The germline V gene encodes CDR1 KGHSH and CDR2 LQKENI. The CDR3 is 13 amino acids. The CDR3 region is CAGRTTTTDTQYF. The CDR3 DNA is TGTGCCGGGAGAACGACTACCACAGATACGCAGTATTTT.

This clone was recorded a few times. This chain joins TRBV27 and TRBJ1-2; 8 bases agree with TRBD1. The germline gives CDR1 MNHEY, CDR2 SMNVEV (reference sequence). Germline trimming cut 6 bases from V and 3 bases from J; bases unmatched to any gene: 6. The CDR3 covers 14 residues. The DNA of the CDR3 is TGTGCCAGCAGACTGGACAGGGACGACTATGGCTACACCTTC. It is translated as CASRLDRDDYGYTF.

This sequence joins TRBV11-2 and TRBJ2-4; D is perhaps TRBD1 or TRBD2 (6 bases each). V lost 9 bases and J lost 13, with 19 bases in between. CDR1 and CDR2 (germline): SGHAT, FQNNGV. This CDR3 has 12 amino acids. The CDR3 region has the DNA TGTGCCAGTGGTCGGACGGGGGCAGACCAGTACTTC. Translation gives CASGRTGADQYF.